These 14 T cell receptor beta chains share one sample of origin, sequenced in a study of blood T cells in healthy people across ages. It was with a sample-barcoded 5' primer and a J-beta primer mix that a second PCR of roughly 6 to 11 cycles was run. TCRdb processed the 5' RACE reads anew with MiXCR; each CDR3 protein has one entry. Among about 1.1 million distinct CDR3 sequences listed, around two fifths were seen once. Sequencing input: blood. These receptor sequences come from a man between 18 and 35 years old in good health.

The rearrangement joins TRBV12-3 or TRBV12-4 to TRBJ1-1; TRBD1 is a possible D gene (5 bases). V lost 8 bases and J 0 bases, leaving 7 bases between the germline ends. This CDR3 region has 12 residues. CDR3 DNA: TGTGCCAGCGACAGATTGAACACTGAAGCTTTCTTT. Translation: CASDRLNTEAFF.

CDR3 DNA sequence: TGTGCCATCAGTGAGTCGACCGGGAAACCCGGGGAGCTGTTTTTT. It specifies CAISESTGKPGELFF. This chain links TRBV10-3 with TRBJ2-2; TRBD2 might be the D (5 bases). V was shortened by 0 bases and J by 6 bases, with 11 bases between the two germline ends. The CDR3 spans 15 residues. CDR1 and CDR2 (germline): ENHRY, SYGVKD.

The genes are TRBV12-5 and TRBJ1-1; tentatively, D is TRBD1 (6 bases). Per the germline V gene, CDR1 is LGHNT and CDR2 is FRNRAP. The CDR3 spans 13 residues. Trimming took 5 bases from V and 3 from J, leaving 10 bases between them. The CDR3 DNA sequence: TGTGCTAGTGGTAAGGGACACTACACTGAAGCTTTCTTT. Translation: CASGKGHYTEAFF.

The chain recombines TRBV29-1 with TRBJ1-1, with D hard to call. Trimming left V 5 bases short and J 1 base short, with 14 bases between. The CDR3 extends over 14 amino acids. Germline lookup yields CDR1 SQVTM and CDR2 ANQGSEA. The CDR3, as DNA: TGCAGCGTTCAGTTTACGTACGAGAACACTGAAGCTTTCTTT. This encodes CSVQFTYENTEAFF.

The chain carries TRBV10-3 and TRBJ2-5; TRBD1 matches at 9 bases. The CDR3 contains 14 residues. The V and J ends lost 6 bases and 13 bases, in that order; junction bases with no gene match: 15. CDR1 ENHRY and CDR2 SYGVKD come from the germline V gene. CDR3 residues: CAISGTGKSYERYF. The CDR3 nucleotides read TGTGCCATCAGCGGGACAGGGAAATCCTACGAGCGGTACTTC.

The J gene is TRBJ2-3, the V gene TRBV28; tentatively, D is TRBD1 or TRBD2 (6 bases each). The CDR3 is made up of 13 amino acids. Germline CDR1 is MDHEN and CDR2 is SYDVKM. Deletions cut 4 bases from V and 4 bases from J, with 9 bases between. The CDR3: CASSWGAADTQYF. Here the CDR3 DNA reads TGTGCCAGCAGTTGGGGGGCCGCAGATACGCAGTATTTT.

The rearrangement joins TRBV5-1 to TRBJ1-1; D remains unclear. The CDR3 spans 16 residues. Deletions cut 6 bases from V and 4 bases from J, with 22 bases between. Germline V gene lookup returns CDR1 SGHRS and CDR2 YFSETQ. CDR3 sequence (DNA): TGCGCCAGCATTCCCCCGCTTAGAGCTTATTTCACTGAAGCTTTCTTT. This codes for CASIPPLRAYFTEAFF.

This clonotype was detected a few times. V and J are TRBV4-1 and TRBJ2-1; 7 bases line up with TRBD1. V lost 2 bases to trimming and J lost 9 bases; unmatched junction nucleotides: 7. This CDR3 spans 14 amino acids. Germline assignment: CDR1 MGHRA and CDR2 YSYEKL. The CDR3 coding sequence is TGCGCCAGCAGCCAATCGACAGGGCGTGTTGAGCAGTTCTTC. Residues: CASSQSTGRVEQFF.

The genes are TRBV28 and TRBJ2-7; weak D call: TRBD1 (6 bases). Trimming cost V 6 bases and J 0 bases, with 9 bases left between them. The CDR3 runs to 13 residues. CDR1 is MDHEN and CDR2 is SYDVKM in the germline V gene. The CDR3 loop reads CASRDSGSYEQYF. The CDR3 nucleotides read TGTGCCAGCAGGGACAGCGGCTCCTACGAGCAGTACTTC.

This clonotype was detected a few times. This rearrangement joins TRBV6-2 or TRBV6-3 to TRBJ2-5, with 8 bases that match TRBD2. This CDR3 comprises 16 residues. Trimming at V came to 0 bases and at J to 11 bases, leaving 14 bases not matched to a gene. The germline gives CDR1 MNHEY, CDR2 SVGEGT. The CDR3: CASSYSTGGIYNEQYF. Written as DNA, the CDR3 is TGTGCCAGCAGTTACTCGACGGGGGGGATATACAATGAGCAGTACTTC.

V gene TRBV29-1 combines with J gene TRBJ1-2; D possibly corresponds to TRBD1 (6 bases). V dropped 5 bases and J dropped 3 bases, with 10 bases sitting between them. In germline, CDR1 is SQVTM, CDR2 ANQGSEA. CDR3 length: 12 amino acids. The CDR3 DNA is TGCAGCGTTCAGGACAGCCACTATGGCTACACCTTC. This encodes CSVQDSHYGYTF.

The sample holds many counts of this clonotype. The junction does not match germline at one end; this may be a read error. The chain carries TRBV5-1 and TRBJ1-1; possibly TRBD1 for D (5 bases). Germline values: CDR1 SGHRS, CDR2 YFSETQ. The CDR3 is made up of 14 amino acids. CDR3 DNA: TGTGCCAGCAGCTTAGGGGCAGCGAACACTGAAGCTTTCTTT. Its translation is CASSLGAANTEAFF.

The chain recombines TRBV25-1 with TRBJ1-1; TRBD1 is a possible D gene (5 bases). Trimming left V 3 bases short and J 0 bases short, with 23 bases between. This CDR3 comprises 19 residues. CDR1 and CDR2 (germline): MGHDK, SYGVNS. The CDR3 reads CASSDRAQAFGTMNTEAFF. The CDR3 nucleotides are TGTGCCAGCAGTGATAGGGCGCAGGCCTTCGGGACCATGAACACTGAAGCTTTCTTT.

Worth noting for this clonotype: This may be a read error: a much more frequent sequence differs by one nucleotide. The chain couples TRBV11-1 to TRBJ2-7, with no clear D. CDR3 length equals 13 residues. The V gene's germline CDR1 is SGHAT and CDR2 FQDESV (reference sequence). CDR3 nucleotides: TGTGCCGGCAGCTTGTACCCGCATACGGAGCAGTACTTC. Translation gives CAGSLYPHTEQYF.